This T cell receptor (beta chain) was sequenced for a study of blood T cell repertoires in COVID-19. Study summary: From the United States, Italy and Spain came samples of acute and convalescent COVID-19. Sources were T cells, B-cell-depleted T cells, or PBMCs; the material itself was cDNA or gDNA.

Patients of the Seattle cohort, enrolled during active infection, were followed longitudinally. Original processing notes: Amplification of reference gene primers was used by the study to estimate nucleated cell counts. Profiled with immunoSEQ multiplex PCR; TCRdb holds only in-frame clones, not every one. The V and J calls and clone size were taken over from that table, and D and trimming were inferred from the DNA. The sample yields more than 200,000 clones, about 91% seen once. In its sample, this clone was seen once. Germline trimming cut 4 bases from V and 8 bases from J; bases unmatched to any gene: 7. Germline V lookup: CDR1 KGHDR, CDR2 SFDVKD. This CDR3 comprises 14 residues.

Sequencing was done on a sample of peripheral blood. The sequence was obtained from a woman in her thirties with COVID-19, enrolled during active disease. The chain has TRBV24-1 and TRBJ2-1; 7 bases agree with TRBD2. The chain's CDR3 is CATSDGAGYYEQFF. Written as DNA, the CDR3 is TGTGCCACCAGTGACGGAGCGGGGTACTATGAGCAGTTCTTC.